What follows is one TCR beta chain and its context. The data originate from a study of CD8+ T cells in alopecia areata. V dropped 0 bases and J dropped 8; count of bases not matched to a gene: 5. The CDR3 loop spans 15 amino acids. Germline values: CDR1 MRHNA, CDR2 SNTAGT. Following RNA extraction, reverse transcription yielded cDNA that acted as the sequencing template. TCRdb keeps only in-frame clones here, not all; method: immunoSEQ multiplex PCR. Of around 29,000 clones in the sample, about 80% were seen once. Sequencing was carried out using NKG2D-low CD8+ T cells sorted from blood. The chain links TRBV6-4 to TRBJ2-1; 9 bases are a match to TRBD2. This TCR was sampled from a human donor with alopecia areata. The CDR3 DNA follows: TGTGCCAGCAGTGACTCTGGCGGGGGGGCCGATGAGCAGTTCTTC. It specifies CASSDSGGGADEQFF.